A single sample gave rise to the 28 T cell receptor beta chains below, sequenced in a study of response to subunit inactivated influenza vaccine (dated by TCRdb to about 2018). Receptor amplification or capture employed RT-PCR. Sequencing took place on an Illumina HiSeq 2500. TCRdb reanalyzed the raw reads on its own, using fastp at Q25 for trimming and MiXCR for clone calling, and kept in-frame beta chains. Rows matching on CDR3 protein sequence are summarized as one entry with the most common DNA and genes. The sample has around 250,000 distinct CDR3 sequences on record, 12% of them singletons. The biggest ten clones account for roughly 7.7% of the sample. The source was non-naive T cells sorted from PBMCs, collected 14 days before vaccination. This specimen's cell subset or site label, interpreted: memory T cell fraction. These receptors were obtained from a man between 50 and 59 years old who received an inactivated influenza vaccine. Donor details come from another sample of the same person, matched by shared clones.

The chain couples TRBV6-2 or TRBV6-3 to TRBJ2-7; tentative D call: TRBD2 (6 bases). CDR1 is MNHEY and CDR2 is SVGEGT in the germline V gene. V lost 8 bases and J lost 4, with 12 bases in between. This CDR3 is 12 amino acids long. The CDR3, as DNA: TGTGCCAGCGTATCCGGGGGTTACGAGCAGTACTTC. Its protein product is CASVSGGYEQYF.

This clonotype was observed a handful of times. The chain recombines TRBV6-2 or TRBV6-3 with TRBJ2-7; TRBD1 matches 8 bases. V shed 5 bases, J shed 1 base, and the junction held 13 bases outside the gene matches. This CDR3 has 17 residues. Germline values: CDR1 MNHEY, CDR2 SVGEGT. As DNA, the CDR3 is TGTGCCAGCAGTACCCCCCGGGACAGGCAATATTCCTACGAGCAGTACTTC. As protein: CASSTPRDRQYSYEQYF.

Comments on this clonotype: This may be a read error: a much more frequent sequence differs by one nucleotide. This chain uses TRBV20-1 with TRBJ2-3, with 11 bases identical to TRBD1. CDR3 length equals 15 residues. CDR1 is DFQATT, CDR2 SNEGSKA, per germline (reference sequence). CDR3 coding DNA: TGCAGTGCTAGATCCATGGACAGGGGGCCGGATAAGCAGTATTTT. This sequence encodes CSARSMDRGPDKQYF.

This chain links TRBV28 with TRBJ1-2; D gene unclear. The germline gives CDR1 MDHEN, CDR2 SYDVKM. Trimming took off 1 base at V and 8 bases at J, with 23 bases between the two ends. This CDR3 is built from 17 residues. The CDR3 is CASSLLGSSRSSRGYTF. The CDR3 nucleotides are TGTGCCAGCAGTTTATTAGGGTCCTCCAGGTCCTCAAGGGGCTACACCTTC.

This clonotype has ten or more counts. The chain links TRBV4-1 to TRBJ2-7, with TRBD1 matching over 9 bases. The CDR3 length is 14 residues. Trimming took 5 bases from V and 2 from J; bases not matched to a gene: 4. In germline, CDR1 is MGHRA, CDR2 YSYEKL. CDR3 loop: CASSKWDRAYEQYF. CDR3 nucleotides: TGCGCCAGCAGCAAGTGGGACAGGGCCTACGAGCAGTACTTC.

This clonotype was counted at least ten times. The chain's CDR3 is CASSQVGRLEAFF. The DNA for the CDR3 is TGTGCCAGCAGCCAAGTTGGACGGCTTGAAGCTTTCTTT. The J gene is TRBJ1-1, the V gene TRBV3-1; no firm D call. The germline gives CDR1 LGHDT, CDR2 YNNKEL (reference sequence). Trimming cost V 1 base and J 7 bases, with 10 bases left between them. The CDR3 is 13 residues long.

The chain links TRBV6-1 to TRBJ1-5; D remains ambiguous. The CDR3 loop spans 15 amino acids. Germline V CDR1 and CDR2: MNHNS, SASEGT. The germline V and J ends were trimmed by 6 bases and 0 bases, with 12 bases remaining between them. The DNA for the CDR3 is TGTGCCAGCAGACCCAACTTGGATAGCAATCAGCCCCAGCATTTT. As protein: CASRPNLDSNQPQHF.

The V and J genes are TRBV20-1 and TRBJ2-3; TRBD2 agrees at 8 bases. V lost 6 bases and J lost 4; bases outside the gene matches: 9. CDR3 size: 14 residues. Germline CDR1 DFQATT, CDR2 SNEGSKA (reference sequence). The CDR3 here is CSASGSGRSDTQYF. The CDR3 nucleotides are TGCAGTGCGTCCGGAAGCGGGAGATCAGATACGCAGTATTTT.

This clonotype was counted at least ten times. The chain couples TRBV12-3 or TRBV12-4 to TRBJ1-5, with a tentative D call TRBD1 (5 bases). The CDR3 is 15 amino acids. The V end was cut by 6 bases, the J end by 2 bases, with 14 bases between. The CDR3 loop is CASSLRDVRNQPQHF. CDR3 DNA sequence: TGTGCCAGCAGCCTCCGGGACGTCCGCAATCAGCCCCAGCATTTT.

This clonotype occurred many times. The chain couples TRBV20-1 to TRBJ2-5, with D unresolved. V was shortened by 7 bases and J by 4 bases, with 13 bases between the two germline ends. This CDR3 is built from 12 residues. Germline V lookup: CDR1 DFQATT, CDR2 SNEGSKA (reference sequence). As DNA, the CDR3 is TGCAGTGGACTTTTAGTCGGAGAGACCCAGTACTTC. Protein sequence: CSGLLVGETQYF.

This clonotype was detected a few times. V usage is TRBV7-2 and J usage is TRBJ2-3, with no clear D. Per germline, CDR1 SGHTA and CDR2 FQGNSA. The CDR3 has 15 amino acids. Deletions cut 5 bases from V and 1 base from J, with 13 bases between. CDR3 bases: TGTGCCAGCAGCCCCTTCCGAACCGGCACAGATACGCAGTATTTT. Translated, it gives CASSPFRTGTDTQYF.

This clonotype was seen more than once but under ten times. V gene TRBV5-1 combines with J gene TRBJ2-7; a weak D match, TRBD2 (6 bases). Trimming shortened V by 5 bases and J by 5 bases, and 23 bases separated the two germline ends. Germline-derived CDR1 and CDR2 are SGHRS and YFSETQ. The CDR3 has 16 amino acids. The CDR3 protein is CASRSTSGGIIHEQYF. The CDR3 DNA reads TGCGCCAGCAGATCCACCTCCGGGGGTATCATACACGAGCAGTACTTC.

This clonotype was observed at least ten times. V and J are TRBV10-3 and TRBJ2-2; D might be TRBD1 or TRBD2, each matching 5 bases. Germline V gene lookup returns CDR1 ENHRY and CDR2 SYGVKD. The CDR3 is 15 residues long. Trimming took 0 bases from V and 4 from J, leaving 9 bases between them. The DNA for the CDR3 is TGTGCCATCAGTGAGTCGGGGGTAGCCACCGGGGAGCTGTTTTTT. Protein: CAISESGVATGELFF.

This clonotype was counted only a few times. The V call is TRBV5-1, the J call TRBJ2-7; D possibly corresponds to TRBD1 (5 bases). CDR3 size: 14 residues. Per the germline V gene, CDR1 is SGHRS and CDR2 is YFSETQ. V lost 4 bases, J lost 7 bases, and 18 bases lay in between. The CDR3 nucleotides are TGCGCCAGCAGCGGCAAATCCAGGGATGGGGAGCAGTACTTC. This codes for CASSGKSRDGEQYF.

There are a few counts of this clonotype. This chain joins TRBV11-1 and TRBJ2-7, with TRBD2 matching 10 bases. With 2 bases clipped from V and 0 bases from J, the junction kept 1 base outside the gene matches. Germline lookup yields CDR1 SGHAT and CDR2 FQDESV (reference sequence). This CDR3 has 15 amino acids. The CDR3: CASSLTSGISYEQYF. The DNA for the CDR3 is TGTGCCAGCAGCTTAACTAGCGGGATCTCCTACGAGCAGTACTTC.

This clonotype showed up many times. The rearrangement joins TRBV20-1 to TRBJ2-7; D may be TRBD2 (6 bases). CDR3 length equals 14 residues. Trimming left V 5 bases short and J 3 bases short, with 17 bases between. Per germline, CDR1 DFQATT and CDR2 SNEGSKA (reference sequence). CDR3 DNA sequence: TGCAGTGCTTTCTCCAGCGGGCATGACTACGAGCAGTACTTC. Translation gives CSAFSSGHDYEQYF.

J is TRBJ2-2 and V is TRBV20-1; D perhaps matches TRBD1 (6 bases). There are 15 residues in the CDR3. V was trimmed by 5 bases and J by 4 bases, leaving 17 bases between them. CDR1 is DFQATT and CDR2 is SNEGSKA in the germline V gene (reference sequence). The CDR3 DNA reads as TGCAGTGCTCCAAAGTCGACAGGTACCACCGGGGAGCTGTTTTTT. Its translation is CSAPKSTGTTGELFF.

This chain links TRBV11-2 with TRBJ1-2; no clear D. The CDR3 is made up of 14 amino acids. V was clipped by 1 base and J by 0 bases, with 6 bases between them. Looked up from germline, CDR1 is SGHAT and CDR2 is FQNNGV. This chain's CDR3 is CASSLGRANYGYTF. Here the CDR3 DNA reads TGTGCCAGCAGCTTAGGCAGAGCTAACTATGGCTACACCTTC.

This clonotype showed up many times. The CDR3 nucleotides read TGCGCCAGCAGCTTGGCGGACAGAACCTACGAGCAGTACTTC. It codes for CASSLADRTYEQYF. This chain joins TRBV5-1 and TRBJ2-7, with D possibly TRBD1 on 6 matching bases. The CDR3 has 14 amino acids. Looked up from germline, CDR1 is SGHRS and CDR2 is YFSETQ. V lost 0 bases and J lost 2, with 9 bases in between. The variable domain in full, with the rest retrieved from reference TRBV5-1 and TRBJ2-7, is KAGVTQTPRYLIKTRGQQVTLSCSPISGHRSVSWYQQTPGQGLQFLFEYFSETQRNKGNFPGRFSGRQFSNSRSEMNVSTLELGDSALYLCASSLADRTYEQYFGPGTRLTVT.

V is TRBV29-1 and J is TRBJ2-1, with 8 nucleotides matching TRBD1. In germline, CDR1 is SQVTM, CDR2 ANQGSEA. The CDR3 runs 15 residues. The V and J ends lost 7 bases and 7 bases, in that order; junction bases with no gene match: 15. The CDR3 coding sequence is TGCAGCGGGCACCTCGGGGACAGGACCCGAAATGAGCAGTTCTTC. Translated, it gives CSGHLGDRTRNEQFF.

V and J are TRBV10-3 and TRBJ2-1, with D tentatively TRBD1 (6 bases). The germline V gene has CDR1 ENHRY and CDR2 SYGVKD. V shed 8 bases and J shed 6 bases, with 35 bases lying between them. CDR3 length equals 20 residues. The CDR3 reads CAIGSGGIGQTLGSANEQFF. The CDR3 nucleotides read TGTGCCATCGGGAGTGGGGGCATTGGACAGACGTTAGGGTCGGCCAATGAGCAGTTCTTC.

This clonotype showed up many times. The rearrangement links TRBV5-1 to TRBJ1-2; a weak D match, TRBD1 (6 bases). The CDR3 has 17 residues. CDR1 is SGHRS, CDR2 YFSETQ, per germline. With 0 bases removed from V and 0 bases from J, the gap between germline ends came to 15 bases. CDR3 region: CASSLAGTTYTNYGYTF. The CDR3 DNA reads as TGCGCCAGCAGCTTGGCCGGGACAACTTATACTAACTATGGCTACACCTTC.

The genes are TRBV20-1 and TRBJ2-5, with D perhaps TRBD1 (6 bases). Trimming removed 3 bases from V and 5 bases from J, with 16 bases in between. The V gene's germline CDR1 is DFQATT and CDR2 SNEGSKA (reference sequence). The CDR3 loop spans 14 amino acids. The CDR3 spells CSARSAGAWETQYF. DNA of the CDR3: TGCAGTGCTAGGTCGGCAGGGGCCTGGGAGACCCAGTACTTC.

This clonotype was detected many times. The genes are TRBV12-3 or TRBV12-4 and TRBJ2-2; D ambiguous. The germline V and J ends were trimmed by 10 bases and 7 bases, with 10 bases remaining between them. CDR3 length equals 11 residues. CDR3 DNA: TGTGCCACCCAAGCGAACGGGGAGCTGTTTTTT. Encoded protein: CATQANGELFF.

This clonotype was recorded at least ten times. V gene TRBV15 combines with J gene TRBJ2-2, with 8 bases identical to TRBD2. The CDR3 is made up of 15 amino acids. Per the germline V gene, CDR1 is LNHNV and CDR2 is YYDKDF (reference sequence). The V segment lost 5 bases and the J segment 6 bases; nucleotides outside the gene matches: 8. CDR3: CATSEWGLGPGELFF. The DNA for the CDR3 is TGTGCCACCAGCGAGTGGGGACTAGGTCCCGGGGAGCTGTTTTTT.

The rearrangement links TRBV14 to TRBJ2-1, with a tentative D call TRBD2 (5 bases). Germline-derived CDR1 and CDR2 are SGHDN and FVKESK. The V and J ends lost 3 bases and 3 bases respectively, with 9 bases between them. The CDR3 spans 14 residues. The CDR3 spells CASSQMGSYNEQFF. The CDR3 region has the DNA TGTGCCAGCAGCCAGATGGGGAGCTACAATGAGCAGTTCTTC.

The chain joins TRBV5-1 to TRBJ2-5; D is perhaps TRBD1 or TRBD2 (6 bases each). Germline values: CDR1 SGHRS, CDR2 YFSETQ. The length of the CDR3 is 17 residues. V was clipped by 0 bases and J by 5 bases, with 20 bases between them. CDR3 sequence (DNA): TGCGCCAGCAGCTTGGAAGGAGGGGGGTTCGTCGGGGAGACCCAGTACTTC. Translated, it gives CASSLEGGGFVGETQYF.

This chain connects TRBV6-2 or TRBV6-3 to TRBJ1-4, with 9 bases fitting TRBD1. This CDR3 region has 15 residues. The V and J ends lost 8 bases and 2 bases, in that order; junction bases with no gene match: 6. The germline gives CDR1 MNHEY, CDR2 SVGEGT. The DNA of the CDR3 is TGTGCCAGCCGCCGGACAGGGGTCACTAATGAAAAACTGTTTTTT. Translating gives CASRRTGVTNEKLFF.